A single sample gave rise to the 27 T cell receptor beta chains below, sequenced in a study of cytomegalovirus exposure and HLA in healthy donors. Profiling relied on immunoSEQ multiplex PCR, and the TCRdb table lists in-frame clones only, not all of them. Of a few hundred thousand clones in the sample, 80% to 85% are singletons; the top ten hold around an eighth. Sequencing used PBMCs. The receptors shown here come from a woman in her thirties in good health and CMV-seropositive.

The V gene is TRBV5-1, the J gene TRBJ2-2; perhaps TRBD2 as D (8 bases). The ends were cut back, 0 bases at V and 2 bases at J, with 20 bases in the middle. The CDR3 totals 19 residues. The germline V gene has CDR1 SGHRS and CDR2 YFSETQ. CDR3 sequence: CASSLAGTAGDRNTGELFF. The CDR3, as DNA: TGCGCCAGCAGCTTGGCAGGGACAGCGGGAGACCGTAACACCGGGGAGCTGTTTTTT.

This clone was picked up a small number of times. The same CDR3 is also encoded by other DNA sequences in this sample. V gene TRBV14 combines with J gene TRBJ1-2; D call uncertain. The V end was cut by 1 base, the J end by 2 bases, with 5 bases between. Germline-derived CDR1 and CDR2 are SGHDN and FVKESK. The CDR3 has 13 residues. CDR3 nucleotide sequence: TGTGCCAGCAGCCAAGGTCAGAACTATGGCTACACCTTC. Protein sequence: CASSQGQNYGYTF.

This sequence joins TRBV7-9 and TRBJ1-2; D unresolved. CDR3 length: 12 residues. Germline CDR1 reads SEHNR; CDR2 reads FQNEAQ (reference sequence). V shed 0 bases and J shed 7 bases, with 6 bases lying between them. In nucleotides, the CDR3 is TGTGCCAGCAGCTTAGCCAGGCTTGGCTACACCTTC. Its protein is CASSLARLGYTF.

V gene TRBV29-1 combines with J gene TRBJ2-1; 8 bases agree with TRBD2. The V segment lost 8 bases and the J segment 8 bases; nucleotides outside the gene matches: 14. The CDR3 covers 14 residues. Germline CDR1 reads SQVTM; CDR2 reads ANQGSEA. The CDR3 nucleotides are TGCAGCCTCACCCGGCGGGGGGTTATTGATGAGCAGTTCTTC. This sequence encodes CSLTRRGVIDEQFF.

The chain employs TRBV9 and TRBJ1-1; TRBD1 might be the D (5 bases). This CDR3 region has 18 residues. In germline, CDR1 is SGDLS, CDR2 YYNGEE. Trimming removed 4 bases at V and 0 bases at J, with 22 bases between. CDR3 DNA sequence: TGTGCCAGCAGCCCCCATGATGGGGGAGGCAGGGTGAACACTGAAGCTTTCTTT. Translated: CASSPHDGGGRVNTEAFF.

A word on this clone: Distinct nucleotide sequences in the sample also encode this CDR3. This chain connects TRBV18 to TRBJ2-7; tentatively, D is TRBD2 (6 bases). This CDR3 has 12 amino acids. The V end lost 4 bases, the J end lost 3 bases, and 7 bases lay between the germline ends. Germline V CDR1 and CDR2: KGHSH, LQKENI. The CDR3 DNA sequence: TGTGCCAGCTCACTGGACTACTACGAGCAGTACTTC. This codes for CASSLDYYEQYF. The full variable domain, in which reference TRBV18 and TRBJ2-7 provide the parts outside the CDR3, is NAGVMQNPRHLVRRRGQEARLRCSPMKGHSHVYWYRQLPEEGLKFMVYLQKENIIDESGMPKERFSAEFPKEGPSILRIQQVVRGDSAAYFCASSLDYYEQYFGPGTRLTVT.

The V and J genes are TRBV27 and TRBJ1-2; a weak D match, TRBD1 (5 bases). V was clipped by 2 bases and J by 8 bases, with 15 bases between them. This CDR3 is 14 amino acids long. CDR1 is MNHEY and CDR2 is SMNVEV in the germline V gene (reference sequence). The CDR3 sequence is CASSLGARGTGYTF. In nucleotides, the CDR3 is TGTGCCAGCAGTTTAGGGGCGCGAGGGACCGGCTACACCTTC.

The CDR3 reads CAWSVGISGANVLTF. In nucleotides, the CDR3 is TGTGCCTGGAGTGTAGGTATTTCTGGGGCCAACGTCCTGACTTTC. The rearrangement links TRBV30 to TRBJ2-6; D remains ambiguous. This CDR3 contains 15 residues. Trimming shortened V by 0 bases and J by 1 base, and 7 bases separated the two germline ends. In germline, CDR1 is GTSNPN, CDR2 SVGIG (reference sequence).

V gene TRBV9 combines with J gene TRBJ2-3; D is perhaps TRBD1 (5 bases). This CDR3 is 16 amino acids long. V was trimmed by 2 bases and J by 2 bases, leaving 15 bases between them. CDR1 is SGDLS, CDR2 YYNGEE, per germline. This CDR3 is CASSVSTASHTDTQYF. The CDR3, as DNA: TGTGCCAGCAGCGTCTCGACAGCGTCACACACAGATACGCAGTATTTT.

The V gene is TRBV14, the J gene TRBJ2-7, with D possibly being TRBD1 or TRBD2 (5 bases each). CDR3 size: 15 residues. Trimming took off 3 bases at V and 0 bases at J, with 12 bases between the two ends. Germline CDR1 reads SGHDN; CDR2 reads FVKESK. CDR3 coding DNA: TGTGCCAGCAGCCAGGGACGGGCGAACTCCTACGAGCAGTACTTC. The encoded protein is CASSQGRANSYEQYF.

For the CDR3, the DNA is TGTGCCAGCAGTTTAGTCGGACTAGCAGACGAGCAGTACTTC. Translating it yields CASSLVGLADEQYF. V and J are TRBV27 and TRBJ2-7; 8 bases agree with TRBD2. The ends lost 2 bases at V and 5 bases at J; junction bases unmatched: 5. Germline CDR1 and CDR2: MNHEY and SMNVEV (reference sequence). The CDR3 runs to 14 residues.

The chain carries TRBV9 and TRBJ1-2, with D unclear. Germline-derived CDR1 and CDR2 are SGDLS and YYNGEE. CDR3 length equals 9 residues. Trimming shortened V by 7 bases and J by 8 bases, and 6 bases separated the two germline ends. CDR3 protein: CASGEGYTF. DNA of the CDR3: TGTGCCAGCGGTGAAGGCTACACCTTC.

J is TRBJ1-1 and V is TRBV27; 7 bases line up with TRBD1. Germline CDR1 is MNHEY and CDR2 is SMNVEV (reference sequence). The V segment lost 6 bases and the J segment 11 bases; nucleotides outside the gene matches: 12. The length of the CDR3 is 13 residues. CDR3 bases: TGTGCCAGCAGCAAACCAAGACAGGGAAGGGCTTTCTTT. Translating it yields CASSKPRQGRAFF.

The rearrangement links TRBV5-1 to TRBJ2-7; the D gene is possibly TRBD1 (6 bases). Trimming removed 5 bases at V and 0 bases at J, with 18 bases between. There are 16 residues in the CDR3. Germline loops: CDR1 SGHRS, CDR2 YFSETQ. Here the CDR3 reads CASRLVGTTTSYEQYF. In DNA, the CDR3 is TGCGCCAGCAGGCTGGTTGGGACAACCACCTCCTACGAGCAGTACTTC.

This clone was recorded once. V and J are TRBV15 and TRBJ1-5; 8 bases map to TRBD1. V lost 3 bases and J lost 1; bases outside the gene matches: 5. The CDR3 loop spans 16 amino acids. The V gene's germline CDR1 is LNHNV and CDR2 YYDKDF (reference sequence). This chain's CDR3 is CATSSLGQESNQPQHF. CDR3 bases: TGTGCCACCAGCAGCCTGGGACAGGAGAGCAATCAGCCCCAGCATTTT.

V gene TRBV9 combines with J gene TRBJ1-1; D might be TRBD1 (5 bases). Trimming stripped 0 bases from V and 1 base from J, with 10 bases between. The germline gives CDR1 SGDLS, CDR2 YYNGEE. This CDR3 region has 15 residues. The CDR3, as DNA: TGTGCCAGCAGCGTAGAAGGGGTGGGGAACACTGAAGCTTTCTTT. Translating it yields CASSVEGVGNTEAFF. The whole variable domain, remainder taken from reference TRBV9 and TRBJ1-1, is DSGVTQTPKHLITATGQRVTLRCSPRSGDLSVYWYQQSLDQGLQFLIQYYNGEERAKGNILERFSAQQFPDLHSELNLSSLELGDSALYFCASSVEGVGNTEAFFGQGTRLTVV.

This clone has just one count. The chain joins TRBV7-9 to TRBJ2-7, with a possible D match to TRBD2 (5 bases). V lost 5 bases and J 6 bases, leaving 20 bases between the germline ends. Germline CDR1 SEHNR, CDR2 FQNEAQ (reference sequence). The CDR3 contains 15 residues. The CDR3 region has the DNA TGTGCCAGCAGCCGAGGAAGGGAGTATAATGGCGAGCAGTACTTC. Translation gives CASSRGREYNGEQYF.

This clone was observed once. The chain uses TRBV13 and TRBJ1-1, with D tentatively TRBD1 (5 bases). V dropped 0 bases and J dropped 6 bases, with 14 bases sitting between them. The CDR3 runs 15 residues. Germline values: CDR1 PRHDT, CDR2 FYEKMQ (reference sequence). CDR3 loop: CASSLGGPSLAEAFF. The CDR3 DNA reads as TGTGCCAGCAGCTTAGGGGGACCATCGTTGGCTGAAGCTTTCTTT.

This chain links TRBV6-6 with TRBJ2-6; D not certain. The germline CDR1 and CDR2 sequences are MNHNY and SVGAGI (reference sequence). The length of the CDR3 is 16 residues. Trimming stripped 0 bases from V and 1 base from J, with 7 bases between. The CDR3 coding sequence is TGTGCCAGCAGTTACTCGATGGGGTCTGGGGCCAACGTCCTGACTTTC. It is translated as CASSYSMGSGANVLTF.

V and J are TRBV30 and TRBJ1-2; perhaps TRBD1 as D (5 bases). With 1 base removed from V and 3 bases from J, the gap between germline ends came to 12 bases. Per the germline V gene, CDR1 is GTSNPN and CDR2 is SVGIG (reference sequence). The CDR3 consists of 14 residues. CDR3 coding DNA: TGTGCCTGGAGTGGCGCCGGGGCTTACTATGGCTACACCTTC. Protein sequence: CAWSGAGAYYGYTF.

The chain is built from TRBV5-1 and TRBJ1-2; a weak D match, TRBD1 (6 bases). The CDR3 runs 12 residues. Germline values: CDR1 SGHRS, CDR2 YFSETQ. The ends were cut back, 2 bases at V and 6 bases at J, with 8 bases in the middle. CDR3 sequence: CASSLQGDGYTF. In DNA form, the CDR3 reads TGCGCCAGCAGCTTACAGGGTGATGGCTACACCTTC.

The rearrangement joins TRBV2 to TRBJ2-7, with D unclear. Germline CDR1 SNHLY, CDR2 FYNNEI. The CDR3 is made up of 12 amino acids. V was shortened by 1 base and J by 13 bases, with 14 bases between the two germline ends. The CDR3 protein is CASSEGWGGGYF. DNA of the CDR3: TGTGCCAGCAGTGAAGGTTGGGGTGGCGGATACTTC.

The chain's CDR3 is CASSWREGAQETQYF. The CDR3 region has the DNA TGTGCCAGCAGTTGGCGGGAGGGAGCCCAAGAGACCCAGTACTTC. The J gene is TRBJ2-5, the V gene TRBV11-3; the match to TRBD2 covers 9 bases. Germline assignment: CDR1 SGHNT and CDR2 YENEEA. V lost 6 bases and J lost 1; bases outside the gene matches: 6. The CDR3 consists of 15 residues.

The CDR3 DNA sequence: TGTGCCTGGAGTGGACCGGACAGGGGCGATCAGCCCCAGCATTTT. It codes for CAWSGPDRGDQPQHF. This chain joins TRBV30 and TRBJ1-5, with TRBD1 matching 9 bases. The V gene end was trimmed by 1 base and the J gene end by 5 bases; junction bases not matched to a gene: 6. The CDR3 contains 15 residues. Looked up from germline, CDR1 is GTSNPN and CDR2 is SVGIG (reference sequence).

The DNA for the CDR3 is TGCGCCAGCAGCCAAGGGTTTGTCGGGGACTTAAGCAATCAGCCCCAGCATTTT. Amino acid sequence: CASSQGFVGDLSNQPQHF. The chain links TRBV4-1 to TRBJ1-5, with D possibly being TRBD1 (5 bases). Trimming removed 1 base at V and 1 base at J, with 17 bases between. CDR1 MGHRA and CDR2 YSYEKL come from the germline V gene. The CDR3 has 18 amino acids.

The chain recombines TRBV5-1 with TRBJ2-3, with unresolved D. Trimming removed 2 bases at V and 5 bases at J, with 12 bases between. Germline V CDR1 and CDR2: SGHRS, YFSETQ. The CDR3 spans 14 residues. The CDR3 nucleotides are TGCGCCAGCAGCTTCCCGGCTAATCAAGATACGCAGTATTTT. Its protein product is CASSFPANQDTQYF.

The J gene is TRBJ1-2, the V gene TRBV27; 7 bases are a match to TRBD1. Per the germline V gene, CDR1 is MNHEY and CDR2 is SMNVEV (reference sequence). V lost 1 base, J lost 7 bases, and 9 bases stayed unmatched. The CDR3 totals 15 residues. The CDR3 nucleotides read TGTGCCAGCAGTTTATTCGCCAGGGGGATTTCTGGCTACACCTTC. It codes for CASSLFARGISGYTF.